The clone carrying this T cell receptor beta chain was detected a few times. The data originate from a study of OX40 agonist ivuxolimab in advanced cancers. Across the whole study: Patients were dosed with the agonistic anti-OX40 (CD134) antibody ivuxolimab.

The method was immunoSEQ multiplex PCR; TCRdb's version includes in-frame clones alone and lacks a portion of them. The repertoire has about 59,000 clones, around 93% of them found once; the top ten carry roughly 19%. V shed 4 bases and J shed 5 bases, with 20 bases lying between them. CDR1 is MGHRA, CDR2 YSYEKL, per germline. The CDR3 consists of 17 residues. The chain recombines TRBV4-1 with TRBJ2-2; D may be TRBD1 (6 bases). The TCR comes from an adult with an advanced solid tumor such as melanoma, head and neck, liver or kidney cancer. This specimen consisted of CD4+ or CD8+ T cells sorted from blood, obtained in a trial of the OX40 agonist ivuxolimab. CDR3 sequence: CASSRQLVGAGTGELFF. The CDR3 nucleotides read TGCGCCAGCAGCCGCCAGTTGGTGGGGGCTGGAACCGGGGAGCTGTTTTTT.